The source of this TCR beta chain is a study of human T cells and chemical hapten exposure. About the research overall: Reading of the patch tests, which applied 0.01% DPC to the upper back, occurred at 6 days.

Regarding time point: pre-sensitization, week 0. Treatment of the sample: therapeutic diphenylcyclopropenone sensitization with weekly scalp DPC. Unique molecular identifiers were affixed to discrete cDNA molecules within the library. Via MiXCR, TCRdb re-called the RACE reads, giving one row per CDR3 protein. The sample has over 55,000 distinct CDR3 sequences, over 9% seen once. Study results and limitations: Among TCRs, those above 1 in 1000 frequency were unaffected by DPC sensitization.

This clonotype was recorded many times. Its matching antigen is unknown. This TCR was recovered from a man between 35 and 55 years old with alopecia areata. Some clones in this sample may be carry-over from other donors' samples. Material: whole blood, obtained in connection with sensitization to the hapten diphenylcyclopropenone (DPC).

CDR3 loop: CSASSGRYTDTQYF. The CDR3, as DNA: TGCAGTGCGTCTAGCGGGAGATATACAGATACGCAGTATTTT. The chain combines TRBV20-1 with TRBJ2-3, with 10 bases that match TRBD2. CDR1 and CDR2 from the germline V gene are DFQATT and SNEGSKA (reference sequence). CDR3 length: 14 residues. V was pared by 6 bases and J by 3 bases, with 6 bases of the junction left unmatched.